Presented here are 9 T cell receptor beta chains from one specimen sequenced in a study of OX40 agonist ivuxolimab in advanced cancers. Assay used: immunoSEQ multiplex PCR; TCRdb lists only in-frame clones, some missing. The sample has about 61,000 clones; approximately 90% are singletons. This material consisted of CD4+ or CD8+ T cells sorted from blood, taken in a trial of the OX40 agonist ivuxolimab. These receptors all come from an adult with an advanced solid tumor such as melanoma, head and neck, liver or kidney cancer.

V gene TRBV13 combines with J gene TRBJ2-5; 11 positions match TRBD2. Germline V gene lookup returns CDR1 PRHDT and CDR2 FYEKMQ (reference sequence). The CDR3 totals 17 residues. The ends lost 4 bases at V and 5 bases at J; junction bases unmatched: 12. The chain's CDR3 is CASSSRSVAGGPETQYF. The DNA of the CDR3 is TGTGCCAGCAGCTCCAGAAGCGTAGCGGGAGGGCCGGAGACCCAGTACTTC.

This sequence joins TRBV7-2 and TRBJ2-7, with 7 positions matching TRBD2. CDR1 is SGHTA and CDR2 is FQGNSA in the germline V gene. Trimming at V came to 7 bases and at J to 4 bases, leaving 10 bases not matched to a gene. The CDR3 is 14 amino acids. CDR3 sequence: CASTPRWEGYEQYF. In DNA, the CDR3 is TGTGCCAGCACCCCCAGGTGGGAGGGGTACGAGCAGTACTTC.

Only one count was recorded for this clone. V gene TRBV7-9 combines with J gene TRBJ2-3, with a tentative D call TRBD2 (5 bases). The CDR3 loop spans 15 amino acids. Trimming removed 6 bases from V and 2 bases from J, with 15 bases in between. The V gene's germline CDR1 is SEHNR and CDR2 FQNEAQ (reference sequence). CDR3: CASRYRTGITDTQYF. For the CDR3, the DNA is TGTGCCAGCAGATATAGAACGGGGATCACAGATACGCAGTATTTT. Complete variable domain (other parts from reference TRBV7-9 and TRBJ2-3): DTGVSQNPRHKITKRGQNVTFRCDPISEHNRLYWYRQTLGQGPEFLTYFQNEAQLEKSRLLSDRFSAERPKGSFSTLEIQRTEQGDSAMYLCASRYRTGITDTQYFGPGTRLTVL.

This chain joins TRBV5-1 and TRBJ2-2, with TRBD2 as a possible D gene (5 bases). Trimming removed 4 bases at V and 6 bases at J, with 16 bases between. Per the germline V gene, CDR1 is SGHRS and CDR2 is YFSETQ. This CDR3 comprises 15 residues. CDR3 region: CASSLLTLRAGELFF. The CDR3 coding sequence is TGCGCCAGCAGCCTATTGACGTTGCGGGCCGGGGAGCTGTTTTTT.

The rearrangement uses TRBV7-2 and TRBJ2-1; no clear D. The V gene lost 1 base and the J gene lost 9 bases, with 16 bases spanning the gap. Germline CDR1 reads SGHTA; CDR2 reads FQGNSA. The CDR3 covers 15 residues. CDR3 in amino acids: CASSLGNSNKGEQFF. The CDR3 DNA follows: TGTGCCAGCAGCTTAGGGAATAGTAATAAAGGTGAGCAGTTCTTC. Combining the CDR3 with reference TRBV7-2 and TRBJ2-1 gives the whole variable domain GAGVSQSPSNKVTEKGKDVELRCDPISGHTALYWYRQSLGQGLEFLIYFQGNSAPDKSGLPSDRFSAERTGGSVSTLTIQRTQQEDSAVYLCASSLGNSNKGEQFFGPGTRLTVL.

The chain employs TRBV7-6 and TRBJ1-1; D perhaps matches TRBD1 (6 bases). Germline CDR1 and CDR2: SGHVS and FNYEAQ. This CDR3 has 13 amino acids. Trimming cost V 1 base and J 8 bases, with 11 bases left between them. The CDR3, as DNA: TGTGCCAGCAGCTTAGATGTCGGACAGGAAGCTTTCTTT. Its translation: CASSLDVGQEAFF.

The V gene is TRBV30, the J gene TRBJ1-5; D possibly corresponds to TRBD1 (6 bases). Per germline, CDR1 GTSNPN and CDR2 SVGIG (reference sequence). The CDR3 length is 16 residues. V lost 3 bases, J lost 1 base, and 16 bases lay in between. The CDR3 here is CAWSLGGRQSNQPQHF. CDR3 sequence (DNA): TGTGCCTGGAGCCTAGGGGGGAGACAAAGCAATCAGCCCCAGCATTTT.

This clone has only a few counts. This chain connects TRBV5-1 to TRBJ2-1, with D tentatively TRBD2 (5 bases). The CDR3 extends over 15 amino acids. Germline V gene data show CDR1 as SGHRS and CDR2 as YFSETQ. Between the trimmed V and J ends, which lost 4 bases and 4 bases, there was a span of 15 bases. CDR3: CASSEDPGSYNEQFF. The CDR3 DNA follows: TGCGCCAGCAGCGAGGACCCGGGATCTTACAATGAGCAGTTCTTC. The full variable domain, with the rest looked up from reference TRBV5-1 and TRBJ2-1, is KAGVTQTPRYLIKTRGQQVTLSCSPISGHRSVSWYQQTPGQGLQFLFEYFSETQRNKGNFPGRFSGRQFSNSRSEMNVSTLELGDSALYLCASSEDPGSYNEQFFGPGTRLTVL.

V gene TRBV6-5 combines with J gene TRBJ2-7, with 7 bases that match TRBD1. The germline V gene has CDR1 MNHEY and CDR2 SVGAGI. The CDR3 totals 14 residues. V lost 2 bases and J lost 3; bases outside the gene matches: 4. The DNA for the CDR3 is TGTGCCAGCAGTTACCGGGACAGCTTCTACGAGCAGTACTTC. Amino acids: CASSYRDSFYEQYF.